This record covers a single T cell receptor beta chain. Antigen: not known. Generated by immunoSEQ multiplex PCR, the TCRdb table keeps only in-frame clones and is missing some. The table shows 50,000 to 80,000 clones, with roughly four fifths occurring only once. This sample stems from a study of OX40 agonist ivuxolimab in advanced cancers. Study overall: The dose of intravenous ivuxolimab that patients received every 2 weeks ranged from 0.01 to 10 mg/kg. Overall study findings and caveats: It was not determined which antigens were specifically recognized by the peripheral T cells that had undergone clonal expansion. Low normalized T-cell clonal expansion was also seen in some nonresponders. More expanded clones were seen, on average, in CD8+ T cells than in CD4+.

The TCR originated in an adult with an advanced solid tumor such as melanoma, head and neck, liver or kidney cancer. The starting material was CD4+ or CD8+ T cells sorted from blood, obtained in a trial of the OX40 agonist ivuxolimab.

CDR3 loop: CASSKGLAGTVRDEQFF. In DNA form, the CDR3 reads TGTGCCAGCAGTAAAGGACTAGCGGGAACCGTAAGGGATGAGCAGTTCTTC. The chain has TRBV27 and TRBJ2-1; 12 nucleotides agree with TRBD2. The V segment lost 5 bases and the J segment 8 bases; nucleotides outside the gene matches: 13. The CDR3 consists of 17 residues. Germline V gives CDR1 MNHEY, CDR2 SMNVEV (reference sequence).